These T cell receptor beta chains were read from a single sample in a study of blood T cell repertoires in COVID-19. Sequencing used immunoSEQ multiplex PCR; TCRdb keeps in-frame clones, though not all of them. The table records 150,000 to 200,000 clones, 70% to 90% of them present only once. Sequencing was performed on peripheral blood. The receptors stem from a man between 18 and 35 years old who had recovered from COVID-19. CDR3s include the opening cysteine and the closing phenylalanine or tryptophan. The D gene is left open where the match is weak. Clone size appears in some rows only: once, few, many, or a class for an expanded clone.

length	J	D	V	size	CDR3	DNA
11	TRBJ2-5	NA	TRBV20-1	NA	CSASGGETQYF	TGCAGTGCTTCAGGAGGGGAGACCCAGTACTTC
13	TRBJ2-7	TRBD2	TRBV5-1	NA	CASSPGLIYEQYF	TGCGCCAGCAGCCCGGGACTAATCTACGAGCAGTACTTC
13	TRBJ2-5	NA	TRBV7-9	NA	CASSFTGSETQYF	TGTGCCAGCAGCTTCACAGGGTCGGAGACCCAGTACTTC
16	TRBJ2-7	NA	TRBV18	NA	CASSLNPGISTYEQYF	TGTGCCAGCTCACTCAACCCGGGAATTAGTACTTACGAGCAGTACTTC
13	TRBJ1-2	NA	TRBV25-1	NA	CASSEVSAGGYTF	TGTGCCAGCAGTGAAGTATCTGCGGGGGGCTACACCTTC
14	TRBJ1-2	NA	TRBV7-9	once	CASSPTTGKRGYTF	TGTGCCAGCAGTCCGACCACAGGGAAACGGGGCTACACCTTC
13	TRBJ1-2	NA	TRBV20-1	NA	CSASTPSGDGYTF	TGCAGTGCTAGTACCCCATCGGGGGATGGCTACACCTTC
12	TRBJ2-7	TRBD2	TRBV29-1	once	CSALAGGYEQYF	TGCAGCGCTCTAGCGGGAGGGTACGAGCAGTACTTC
13	TRBJ2-7	NA	TRBV4-1	NA	CASSQDYSYEQYF	TGCGCCAGCAGCCAAGATTACTCCTACGAGCAGTACTTC
16	TRBJ2-1	TRBD2	TRBV27	NA	CASSPVRERSYNEQFF	TGTGCCAGCAGTCCCGTGCGGGAGCGGTCCTACAATGAGCAGTTCTTC
17	TRBJ1-6	TRBD1	TRBV5-4	NA	CASSQPFDRGYNSPLHF	TGTGCCAGCAGCCAACCTTTCGACAGGGGGTATAATTCACCCCTCCACTTT
13	TRBJ2-7	NA	TRBV7-2	NA	CASSLPDSYEQYF	TGTGCCAGCAGCTTACCGGACAGCTACGAGCAGTACTTC
17	TRBJ1-2	TRBD1	TRBV18	NA	CASSPRYEGAHSYGYTF	TGTGCCAGCTCACCACGGTACGAGGGGGCGCATTCCTATGGCTACACCTTC
12	TRBJ2-7	NA	TRBV18	few	CASSPSGDEQYF	TGTGCCAGCTCACCATCGGGGGACGAGCAGTACTTC
12	TRBJ1-6	NA	TRBV19	NA	CASSNRNSPLHF	TGTGCCAGTAGTAATCGGAATTCACCCCTCCACTTT
14	TRBJ2-3	NA	TRBV5-8	once	CASSLDYATDTQYF	TGTGCCAGCAGCTTGGACTACGCCACAGATACGCAGTATTTT
14	TRBJ1-5	TRBD1	TRBV19	NA	CASGPGTGNQPQHF	TGTGCCAGTGGACCCGGGACAGGAAATCAGCCCCAGCATTTT
14	TRBJ1-1	NA	TRBV6-5	NA	CASGQGGVNTEAFF	TGTGCCAGCGGTCAGGGTGGGGTGAACACTGAAGCTTTCTTT
16	TRBJ1-6	TRBD1	TRBV7-9	few	CASAGPGGSYNSPLHF	TGTGCCAGCGCGGGGCCAGGGGGTTCCTATAATTCACCCCTCCACTTT
16	TRBJ1-5	TRBD1	TRBV6-5	NA	CASSYRAGGPNQPQHF	TGTGCCAGCAGTTATCGGGCAGGGGGCCCTAATCAGCCCCAGCATTTT
16	TRBJ2-3	TRBD2	TRBV5-4	few	CASSLGIAGVGDTQYF	TGTGCCAGCAGCTTGGGGATAGCGGGAGTTGGAGATACGCAGTATTTT
14	TRBJ2-5	TRBD2	TRBV11-2	NA	CASSLRSGRETQYF	TGTGCCAGCAGCTTGCGAAGCGGGAGAGAGACCCAGTACTTC
14	TRBJ1-2	NA	TRBV19	NA	CASSRTVSNYGYTF	TGTGCCAGTAGTAGGACAGTCTCTAACTATGGCTACACCTTC
17	TRBJ2-4	TRBD1	TRBV5-6	NA	CASSPDRGQGEENIQYF	TGTGCCAGCAGCCCCGACCGGGGACAGGGGGAAGAAAACATTCAGTACTTC
14	TRBJ1-2	NA	TRBV5-5	NA	CASSLGREGYGYTF	TGTGCCAGCAGCTTGGGACGGGAGGGGTATGGCTACACCTTC
15	TRBJ1-2	TRBD1	TRBV6-1	NA	CASSEEPQGVYGYTF	TGTGCCAGCAGTGAAGAGCCACAGGGGGTGTATGGCTACACCTTC
14	TRBJ2-1	TRBD2	TRBV19	once	CATTREGSYNEQFF	TGTGCCACCACCCGGGAGGGGTCCTACAATGAGCAGTTCTTC
15	TRBJ2-5	TRBD2	TRBV19	NA	CASSRTSGTARTQYF	TGTGCCAGTAGCCGGACTAGCGGGACTGCAAGGACCCAGTACTTC
16	TRBJ1-2	NA	TRBV9	NA	CASSVDLEGPPYGYTF	TGTGCCAGCAGCGTAGACTTGGAGGGTCCCCCTTATGGCTACACCTTC
15	TRBJ2-7	NA	TRBV12-2	NA	CASRLYRCPSYEQYF	NA
12	TRBJ2-1	TRBD1	TRBV7-2	NA	CASSSTGNEQFF	TGTGCCAGCAGCTCGACAGGGAATGAGCAGTTCTTC
15	TRBJ2-1	NA	TRBV6-5	once	CASSFRGQAYNEQFF	TGTGCCAGCAGTTTCAGGGGTCAAGCCTACAATGAGCAGTTCTTC
10	TRBJ1-4	NA	TRBV20-1	NA	CSAPQEKLFF	TGCAGTGCTCCACAGGAAAAACTGTTTTTT
14	TRBJ1-6	NA	TRBV2	NA	CASSDGQGVSPLHF	TGTGCCAGCAGTGACGGTCAGGGTGTGTCACCCCTCCACTTT
14	TRBJ2-2	TRBD1	TRBV2	many	CASSSDRGRGEPLF	TGTGCCAGCAGTTCAGACAGGGGGAGAGGGGAGCCTCTTTTT